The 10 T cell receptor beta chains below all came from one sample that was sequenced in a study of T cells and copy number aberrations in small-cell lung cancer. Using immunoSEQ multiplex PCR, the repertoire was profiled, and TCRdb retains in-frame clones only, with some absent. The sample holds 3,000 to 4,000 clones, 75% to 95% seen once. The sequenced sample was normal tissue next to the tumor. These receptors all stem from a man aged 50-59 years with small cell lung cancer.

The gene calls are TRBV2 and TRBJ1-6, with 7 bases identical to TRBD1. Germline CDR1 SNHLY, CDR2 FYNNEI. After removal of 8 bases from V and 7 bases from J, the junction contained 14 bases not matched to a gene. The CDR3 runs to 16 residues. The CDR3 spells CASALQGKSSNSPLHF. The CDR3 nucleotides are TGTGCCAGCGCCCTACAGGGGAAGTCTTCCAATTCACCCCTCCACTTT.

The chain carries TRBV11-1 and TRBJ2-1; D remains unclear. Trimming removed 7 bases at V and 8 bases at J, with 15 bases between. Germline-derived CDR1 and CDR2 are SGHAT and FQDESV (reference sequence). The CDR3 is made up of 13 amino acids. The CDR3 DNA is TGTGCCAGCACGGCCCCCCCGAGTGATGAGCAGTTCTTC. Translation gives CASTAPPSDEQFF.

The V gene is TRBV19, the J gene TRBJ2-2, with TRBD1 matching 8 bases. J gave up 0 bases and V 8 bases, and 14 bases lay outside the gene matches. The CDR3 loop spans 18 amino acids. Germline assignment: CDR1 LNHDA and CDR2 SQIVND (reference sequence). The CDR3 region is CASGRNRGSFANTGELFF. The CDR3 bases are TGTGCCAGTGGTCGGAACAGGGGGTCCTTCGCGAACACCGGGGAGCTGTTTTTT.

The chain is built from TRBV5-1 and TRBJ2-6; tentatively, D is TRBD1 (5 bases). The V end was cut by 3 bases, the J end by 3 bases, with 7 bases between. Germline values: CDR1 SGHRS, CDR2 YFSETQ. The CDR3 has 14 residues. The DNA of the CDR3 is TGCGCCAGCAGCTCAGGGCTTGGGGCCAACGTCCTGACTTTC. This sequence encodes CASSSGLGANVLTF.

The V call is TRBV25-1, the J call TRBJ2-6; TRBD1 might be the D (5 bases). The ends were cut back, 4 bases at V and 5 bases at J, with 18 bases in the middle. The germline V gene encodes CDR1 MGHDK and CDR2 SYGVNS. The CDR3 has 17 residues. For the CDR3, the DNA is TGTGCCAGCAGTGTACCAAGTGGACAAAGTCGGGCCAACGTCCTGACTTTC. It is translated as CASSVPSGQSRANVLTF.

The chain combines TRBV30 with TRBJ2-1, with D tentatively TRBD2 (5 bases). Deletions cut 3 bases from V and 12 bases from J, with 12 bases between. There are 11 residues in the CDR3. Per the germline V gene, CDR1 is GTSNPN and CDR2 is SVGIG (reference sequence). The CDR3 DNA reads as TGTGCCTGGAGCTCGGGCGCGGGGCAGTTCTTC. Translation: CAWSSGAGQFF.

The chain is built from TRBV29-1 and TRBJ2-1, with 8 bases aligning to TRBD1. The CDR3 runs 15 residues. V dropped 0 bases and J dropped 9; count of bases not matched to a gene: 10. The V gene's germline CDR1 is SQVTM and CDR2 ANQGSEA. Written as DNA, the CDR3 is TGCAGCGTTGAAGACCCCGGGACAGGAGGAATTGAGCAGTTCTTC. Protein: CSVEDPGTGGIEQFF.

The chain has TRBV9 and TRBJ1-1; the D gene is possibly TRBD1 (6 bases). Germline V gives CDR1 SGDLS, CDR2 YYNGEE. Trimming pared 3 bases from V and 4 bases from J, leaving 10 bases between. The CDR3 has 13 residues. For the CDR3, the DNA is TGTGCCAGCAGCGCTCTGGACAGCACTGAAGCTTTCTTT. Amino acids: CASSALDSTEAFF.

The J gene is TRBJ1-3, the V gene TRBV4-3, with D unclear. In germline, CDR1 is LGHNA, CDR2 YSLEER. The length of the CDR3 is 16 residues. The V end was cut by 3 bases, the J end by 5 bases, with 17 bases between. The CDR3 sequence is CASSQLTSGQRNTIYF. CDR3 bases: TGCGCCAGCAGCCAGCTTACGAGCGGGCAGAGAAACACCATATATTTT.

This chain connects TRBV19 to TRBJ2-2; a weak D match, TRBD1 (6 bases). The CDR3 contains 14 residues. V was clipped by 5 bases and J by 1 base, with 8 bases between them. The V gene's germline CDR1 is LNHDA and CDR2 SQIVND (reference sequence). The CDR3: CASSVDRNTGELFF. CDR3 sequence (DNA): TGTGCCAGTAGTGTGGACAGGAACACCGGGGAGCTGTTTTTT.